This T cell receptor beta chain was recovered during a study of glioma-infiltrating T cells. Notes on the study in general: Above-expected tissue-blood divergence occurred in all gliomas, most in low-grade ones.

Using RNA template, CDR3s of TCR alpha and beta were amplified with iRepertoire arm-PCR. One-step reverse transcription and amplification started from about 100-400 ng of tissue mRNA or PBMC total RNA. TCRdb reprocessed the multiplex PCR reads with MiXCR, giving one entry per CDR3 protein. The table lists some 85,000 distinct CDR3 sequences, less than 30% of them singletons. With respect to this clonotype: Its specificity is unknown. Germline is not matched at one junction end, which may reflect a read error.

The CDR3 is made up of 12 amino acids. The TCR comes from a human donor with low-grade glioma or glioblastoma, undergoing nonglioma brain surgery, or in good health (not recorded which). Sequenced: glioma tissue, nonneoplastic brain tissue, or PBMCs (not recorded which). J is TRBJ1-2 and V is TRBV12-3 or TRBV12-4; D is uncertain. CDR3 amino acids: CASGFQAYGYTF. The CDR3 DNA is TGTGCCAGCGGTTTTCAGGCGTATGGCTACACCTTC.